These 22 T cell receptor beta chains came from one sample sequenced in a study of blood T cell repertoires in COVID-19. Assay used: immunoSEQ multiplex PCR; TCRdb lists only in-frame clones, some missing. The sample holds some 150,000 clones; 80% to 90% are singletons and the top ten take more than 1%. The sample taken for sequencing was peripheral blood. The receptor source for this set is a man aged 35-49 years with acute or convalescent COVID-19.

CDR3 nucleotides: TGTGCCAGCAGCTTGGGTGGAGGGGCGGAAACAGATACGCAGTATTTT. Its protein product is CASSLGGGAETDTQYF. The genes are TRBV5-8 and TRBJ2-3, with a possible D match to TRBD2 (6 bases). Trimming took 0 bases from V and 3 from J, leaving 14 bases between them. The length of the CDR3 is 16 residues. From germline, CDR1 is SGHTS and CDR2 YDEGEE.

The chain joins TRBV7-9 to TRBJ1-1; TRBD1 matches 11 bases. The germline gives CDR1 SEHNR, CDR2 FQNEAQ (reference sequence). There are 17 residues in the CDR3. V lost 3 bases, J lost 8 bases, and 14 bases stayed unmatched. For the CDR3, the DNA is TGTGCCAGCAGCTTTATGGGACAGGGGGGTCGCTGGATAGAAGCTTTCTTT. Its protein is CASSFMGQGGRWIEAFF.

J is TRBJ2-2 and V is TRBV11-2; TRBD2 matches 8 bases. The ends lost 8 bases at V and 4 bases at J; junction bases unmatched: 9. The germline CDR1 and CDR2 sequences are SGHAT and FQNNGV. The CDR3 runs 15 residues. CDR3 region: CASVPGGALTGELFF. CDR3 in DNA: TGTGCCAGCGTTCCGGGGGGGGCGCTCACCGGGGAGCTGTTTTTT.

The J gene is TRBJ2-7, the V gene TRBV7-2; 7 bases agree with TRBD1. The germline gives CDR1 SGHTA, CDR2 FQGNSA. Trimming took 5 bases from V and 1 from J; bases not matched to a gene: 2. This CDR3 has 13 residues. This CDR3 reads CASSPGQSYEQYF. CDR3 DNA sequence: TGTGCCAGCAGCCCGGGACAGTCCTACGAGCAGTACTTC.

The rearrangement joins TRBV4-2 to TRBJ1-6; no firm D call. This CDR3 region has 15 residues. Per germline, CDR1 LGHNA and CDR2 YNFKEQ. Trimming removed 4 bases from V and 2 bases from J, with 9 bases in between. CDR3 protein: CASSPALAYNSPLHF. The CDR3 nucleotides read TGTGCCAGCAGCCCCGCGTTGGCCTATAATTCACCCCTCCACTTT.

The chain couples TRBV5-8 to TRBJ1-5; tentative D call: TRBD1 (6 bases). The V and J ends lost 2 bases and 5 bases respectively, with 11 bases between them. There are 14 residues in the CDR3. Germline CDR1 reads SGHTS; CDR2 reads YDEGEE. This CDR3 reads CASSFRGRDQPQHF. For the CDR3, the DNA is TGTGCCAGCAGCTTCAGGGGAAGGGATCAGCCCCAGCATTTT.

V and J are TRBV6-6 and TRBJ2-5, with 8 bases identical to TRBD2. The CDR3 consists of 16 residues. Losses at the gene ends were 5 bases for V and 1 base for J; bases not matched to a gene: 9. Per germline, CDR1 MNHNY and CDR2 SVGAGI (reference sequence). CDR3 in DNA: TGTGCCAGCAGTCACCGGGTAGCGGGACCCCAAGAGACCCAGTACTTC. The encoded protein is CASSHRVAGPQETQYF.

This clone occurred a few times. The rearrangement uses TRBV19 and TRBJ2-2, with D perhaps TRBD1 (6 bases). The CDR3 has 15 residues. CDR1 and CDR2 (germline): LNHDA, SQIVND (reference sequence). V lost 7 bases and J lost 2, with 14 bases in between. The CDR3 reads CASNIGDINTGELFF. CDR3 nucleotides: TGTGCCAGTAACATAGGGGACATTAACACCGGGGAGCTGTTTTTT.

The rearrangement joins TRBV27 to TRBJ2-3; possibly TRBD2 for D (6 bases). This CDR3 is 14 amino acids long. In germline, CDR1 is MNHEY, CDR2 SMNVEV (reference sequence). V gave up 9 bases and J gave up 3 bases, with 16 bases separating them. The DNA of the CDR3 is TGTGCCAGTAAGCATCCGGGACTGACAGATACGCAGTATTTT. Protein: CASKHPGLTDTQYF.

V is TRBV10-1 and J is TRBJ2-7; TRBD1 agrees at 9 bases. The trim removed 4 bases at V and 6 bases at J, leaving 4 bases unmatched. This CDR3 region has 13 residues. The germline V gene encodes CDR1 WNHNN and CDR2 SYGVQD (reference sequence). The CDR3 loop reads CASSVTGGLEQYF. For the CDR3, the DNA is TGCGCCAGCAGTGTTACAGGGGGCCTCGAGCAGTACTTC.

CDR3 protein: CASSQRGSGYNEQFF. In nucleotides, the CDR3 is TGTGCCAGCAGCCAAAGGGGAAGCGGGTACAATGAGCAGTTCTTC. The rearrangement uses TRBV3-1 (or the pseudogene TRBV3-2) and TRBJ2-1; tentative D call: TRBD2 (6 bases). The length of the CDR3 is 15 residues. The V gene's germline CDR1 is LGHDT and CDR2 YNNKEL (reference sequence). Trimming cost V 2 bases and J 4 bases, with 12 bases left between them.

This clone was detected ten times or more. This chain connects TRBV11-2 to TRBJ2-2; 9 bases agree with TRBD1. The CDR3 is 17 amino acids. With 3 bases clipped from V and 4 bases from J, the junction kept 9 bases outside the gene matches. Germline V gene data show CDR1 as SGHAT and CDR2 as FQNNGV. Here the CDR3 DNA reads TGTGCCAGCAGCTTGAACCGGGACAGGGTAGGCACCGGGGAGCTGTTTTTT. Translation: CASSLNRDRVGTGELFF.

The table lists this clone with a few counts. V is TRBV3-1 (or the pseudogene TRBV3-2) and J is TRBJ2-3; 10 nucleotides agree with TRBD1. The CDR3 spans 16 residues. Germline V lookup: CDR1 LGHDT, CDR2 YNNKEL (reference sequence). V shed 3 bases, J shed 6 bases, and the junction held 9 bases outside the gene matches. The CDR3 DNA is TGTGCCAGCAGCCAGGCCGGGACAGGGGCTTCGGATACGCAGTATTTT. Its translation is CASSQAGTGASDTQYF.

The chain couples TRBV11-2 to TRBJ2-1; no definite D call. Germline loops: CDR1 SGHAT, CDR2 FQNNGV. The CDR3 has 14 residues. V was clipped by 5 bases and J by 12 bases, with 20 bases between them. CDR3: CASSLPGRSRWQFF. CDR3 DNA: TGTGCCAGCAGCCTACCGGGTCGGTCGCGGTGGCAGTTCTTC.

This chain uses TRBV6-1 with TRBJ1-5; 9 nucleotides agree with TRBD1. Unmatched junction bases numbered 4, after V lost 4 bases and J lost 0 bases. Germline values: CDR1 MNHNS, CDR2 SASEGT. There are 16 residues in the CDR3. CDR3 in amino acids: CASSVETGGSNQPQHF. The DNA for the CDR3 is TGTGCCAGCAGTGTAGAGACAGGGGGTAGCAATCAGCCCCAGCATTTT.

The chain couples TRBV6-5 to TRBJ2-1, with 8 bases fitting TRBD2. Trimming took 2 bases from V and 9 from J; bases not matched to a gene: 0. The CDR3 contains 12 residues. The germline V gene has CDR1 MNHEY and CDR2 SVGAGI. The DNA for the CDR3 is TGTGCCAGCAGTTACCGGGAGGGTGAGCAGTTCTTC. Translating gives CASSYREGEQFF.

The genes are TRBV2 and TRBJ2-7; TRBD1 matches at 9 bases. Germline CDR1 reads SNHLY; CDR2 reads FYNNEI. V shed 6 bases, J shed 3 bases, and the junction held 3 bases outside the gene matches. This CDR3 is built from 13 residues. CDR3 amino acids: CASSRDRDYEQYF. CDR3 DNA sequence: TGTGCCAGCAGCAGGGACAGGGACTACGAGCAGTACTTC.

The chain employs TRBV4-1 and TRBJ2-5; TRBD2 matches 8 bases. The CDR3 extends over 14 amino acids. Trimming removed 9 bases from V and 7 bases from J; junction bases left unmatched: 13. Germline CDR1 and CDR2: MGHRA and YSYEKL. In nucleotides, the CDR3 is TGCGCCAGTCGATTTAGGCGGGGGGAAGGGACCCAGTACTTC. Translated: CASRFRRGEGTQYF.

The genes are TRBV6-5 and TRBJ2-2; TRBD1 matches at 7 bases. The V gene end was trimmed by 8 bases and the J gene end by 4 bases; junction bases not matched to a gene: 4. Germline CDR1 is MNHEY and CDR2 is SVGAGI. The CDR3 has 13 residues. This CDR3 reads CASGNRGTGELFF. The CDR3 DNA sequence: TGTGCCAGCGGAAACAGGGGCACCGGGGAGCTGTTTTTT.

This sequence joins TRBV11-2 and TRBJ1-2; D unresolved. V lost 6 bases and J 7 bases, leaving 15 bases between the germline ends. Germline CDR1 and CDR2: SGHAT and FQNNGV. The CDR3 length is 13 residues. The CDR3 loop reads CASRPGSGSGYTF. In DNA, the CDR3 is TGTGCCAGCAGACCCGGGTCCGGGTCTGGCTACACCTTC.

The rearrangement joins TRBV7-9 to TRBJ2-1, with TRBD1 matching 8 bases. CDR3 length: 16 residues. Germline-derived CDR1 and CDR2 are SEHNR and FQNEAQ (reference sequence). V dropped 4 bases and J dropped 2; count of bases not matched to a gene: 7. CDR3: CASSSRQGAPYNEQFF. CDR3 nucleotides: TGTGCCAGCAGCTCCCGTCAGGGGGCACCCTACAATGAGCAGTTCTTC.

The rearrangement uses TRBV7-9 and TRBJ2-2, with 10 positions matching TRBD2. CDR3 length: 17 residues. CDR1 and CDR2 from the germline V gene are SEHNR and FQNEAQ (reference sequence). J gave up 4 bases and V 4 bases, and 9 bases lay outside the gene matches. For the CDR3, the DNA is TGTGCCAGCAGCTCTTACGGAGCGGGGGGGACCACCGGGGAGCTGTTTTTT. Translated: CASSSYGAGGTTGELFF.